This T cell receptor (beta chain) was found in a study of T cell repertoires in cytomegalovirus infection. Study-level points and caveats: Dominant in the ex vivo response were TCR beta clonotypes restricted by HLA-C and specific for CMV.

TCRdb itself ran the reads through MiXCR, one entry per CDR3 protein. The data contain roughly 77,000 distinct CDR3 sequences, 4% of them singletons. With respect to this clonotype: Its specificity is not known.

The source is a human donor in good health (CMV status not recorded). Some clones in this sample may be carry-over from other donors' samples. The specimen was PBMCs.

CDR3 in DNA: TGTGCCAGCAGTTTAGTGGGAATCGGGACCCAGTACTTC. As protein: CASSLVGIGTQYF. The rearrangement uses TRBV28 and TRBJ2-5; D gene uncertain. Germline V CDR1 and CDR2: MDHEN, SYDVKM. Trimming removed 2 bases at V and 7 bases at J, with 11 bases between. This CDR3 region has 13 residues.